This entry concerns a single T cell receptor beta chain. Its specificity is unknown. The data were obtained in a study of Ad26.COV2.S vaccination and SARS-CoV-2 variants. The protocol was immunoSEQ multiplex PCR, while the TCRdb copy is restricted to in-frame clones and leaves out a portion. The table includes around 370,000 clones, 90% to 95% detected once. Germline CDR1 reads SGHNT; CDR2 reads YENEEA. This CDR3 contains 16 residues. V lost 5 bases to trimming and J lost 5 bases, with 22 bases between them. Findings of the study overall: Vaccine and placebo groups showed comparable non-spike TCR breadth.

Sequenced here: peripheral blood, sampled after recovery from COVID-19. The TCR was taken from a human donor who had recovered from COVID-19. V usage is TRBV11-3 and J usage is TRBJ2-7; possible D gene TRBD2, 5 bases. CDR3 region: CASSRGGAGALHEQYF. The CDR3 DNA is TGTGCCAGCAGCCGGGGTGGTGCGGGCGCGCTCCACGAGCAGTACTTC.